The rows below give T cell receptor beta chains drawn from one sample of a study of shared T cell receptors in the human thymus. Sequencing was performed with immunoSEQ multiplex PCR; in TCRdb, only in-frame clones are kept and a portion is missing. The sample gives more than 550,000 clones, 70% to 90% of which show up once; around 0.0094% is in the top ten. The data also belong to a second study, concerning human thymus T cells.

Sequencing was done on a sample of thymocytes. All receptors derive from a girl under three years old with a congenital heart defect. Both conserved end residues are part of each CDR3. The D gene is left open where the match is weak. Size is omitted from some rows. Given values are once, few, many or a class for expanded clones.

d_call	v_call	j_call	clone_size	cdr3_nt	cdr3_aa
.	TRBV4-1	TRBJ1-2	.	TGCGCCAGCAGCCAAGATCAGTCCGTAACTACTAACTATGGCTACACCTTC	CASSQDQSVTTNYGYTF
.	TRBV5-6	TRBJ1-1	.	TGTGCCAGCAGCTTTACAGTGCCCCCGAACACTGAAGCTTTCTTT	CASSFTVPPNTEAFF
TRBD1	TRBV7-8	TRBJ2-1	.	TGTGCCAGCAGCTTTACAGGGGACCATGAGCAGTTCTTC	CASSFTGDHEQFF
TRBD1	TRBV27	TRBJ2-7	.	TGTGCCAGCAGTTACTCCAGGACAGGGAAACCCTACGAGCAGTACTTC	CASSYSRTGKPYEQYF
TRBD1	TRBV6-4	TRBJ1-6	few	TGTGCCAGCAGTGCCTACCCAAGGGGGCAGCCGGGGTATAATTCACCCCTCCACTTT	CASSAYPRGQPGYNSPLHF
.	TRBV25-1	TRBJ1-1	once	TGTGCCAGCATCGGGTCTGGGGCCACTGAAGCTTTCTTT	CASIGSGATEAFF
TRBD1	TRBV5-4	TRBJ1-2	.	TGTGCCAGCAGCTTTACGTCAGGGACAGGGGGTGTATTCAACTATGGCTACACCTTC	CASSFTSGTGGVFNYGYTF
.	TRBV7-9	TRBJ1-6	.	TGTGCCAGCAGCTTATATACAGCGGAGTCTTTACTGTATAATTCACCCCTCCACTTT	CASSLYTAESLLYNSPLHF
.	TRBV5-1	TRBJ1-1	.	TGCGCCAGCAACTTGGTAGGGGGGGTGGGTGAAGCTTTCTTT	CASNLVGGVGEAFF
.	TRBV25-1	TRBJ2-1	.	TGTGCCAGCAGTACCCTAGCCAGGACGAGCTCCTACAATGAGCAGTTCTTC	CASSTLARTSSYNEQFF
TRBD2	TRBV7-9	TRBJ2-7	.	TGTGCCAGCAGCCCACTGGGAGGGGTGGGGGAGCAGTACTTC	CASSPLGGVGEQYF
.	TRBV7-9	TRBJ1-1	.	TGTGCCAGCAGCTTAGGAGGACGCGGGTCGGGGACTGAAGCTTTCTTT	CASSLGGRGSGTEAFF
.	TRBV2	TRBJ1-2	.	TGTGCCAGCAGTGAAAGGCGACACTCGTACGGCTACACCTTC	CASSERRHSYGYTF
.	TRBV5-4	TRBJ1-2	.	TGTGCCAGCAGCTTGGGGGGCAGATATAACTATGGCTACACCTTC	CASSLGGRYNYGYTF
TRBD1	TRBV28	TRBJ2-6	.	TGTGCCAGCAGGGAAGGACAGGGTATCGGGTCTGGGGCCAACGTCCTGACTTTC	CASREGQGIGSGANVLTF
TRBD1	TRBV6-5	TRBJ1-1	.	TGTGCCAGCACGGACAGGGGCACTGAAGCTTTCTTT	CASTDRGTEAFF
TRBD1	TRBV4-3	TRBJ1-6	once	TGCGCCAGCAGCCAAGATCCGACAGGGAGTAATTCACCCCTCCACTTT	CASSQDPTGSNSPLHF
.	TRBV15	TRBJ1-1	.	TGTGCCACCAGCAGAGATGGGTGGGGGGACACTGAAGCTTTCTTT	CATSRDGWGDTEAFF
.	TRBV4-1	TRBJ1-1	.	TGCGCCAGCAGCCAACCCGCCCCGGGTCGGAAGCACACTGAAGCTTTCTTT	CASSQPAPGRKHTEAFF
.	TRBV18	TRBJ1-1	.	TGTGCCAGCTCACCACCGTACCACTGGAACACTGAAGCTTTCTTT	CASSPPYHWNTEAFF
TRBD1	TRBV15	TRBJ2-6	.	TGTGCCACCAGTCCCCGTTCGGGACAGGGGGCGGGTGGGGCCAACGTCCTGACTTTC	CATSPRSGQGAGGANVLTF
.	TRBV5-1	TRBJ1-5	once	TGCGCCAGCAGCCCCAGGGTTGGGGATCAGCCCCAGCATTTT	CASSPRVGDQPQHF
TRBD1	TRBV6-5	TRBJ1-1	.	TGTGCCAGCAGGGACAGGGGCCGTGAAGCTTTCTTT	CASRDRGREAFF
.	TRBV27	TRBJ1-1	.	TGTGCCAGCAGTTTATCGTTGCGGACAGAGAACACTGAAGCTTTCTTT	CASSLSLRTENTEAFF
TRBD2	TRBV27	TRBJ2-3	.	TGTGCCAGCAGTCCCCTAGCGGGGGGTTTGGGGGATACGCAGTATTTT	CASSPLAGGLGDTQYF
.	TRBV10-3	TRBJ1-5	.	TGTGCCATCAGTCAAGGGGGCAATCAGCCCCAGCATTTT	CAISQGGNQPQHF
TRBD1	TRBV5-1	TRBJ2-2	.	TGCGCCAGCAGCTTGGACAGGGGTTCTTTCACCGGGGAGCTGTTTTTT	CASSLDRGSFTGELFF
TRBD2	TRBV2	TRBJ2-7	.	TGTGCCAGCAGTGAGTACGGTAGCGGGGGTACCCACGAGCAGTACTTC	CASSEYGSGGTHEQYF
TRBD2	TRBV10-3	TRBJ2-3	.	TGTGCCATCTGGCCGGGGGGGGCGTCTGCAGATACGCAGTATTTT	CAIWPGGASADTQYF
.	TRBV4-1	TRBJ2-1	.	TGCGCCAGCAGCCAAGCGGGCCAGGGCTTAGAGGACTACAATGAGCAGTTCTTC	CASSQAGQGLEDYNEQFF
TRBD1	TRBV28	TRBJ2-3	.	TGTGCCAGCAGTTTACACTCGACAGGGGCAGATACGCAGTATTTT	CASSLHSTGADTQYF
.	TRBV4-1	TRBJ1-3	once	TGCGCCAGCAGCCAAGATCAGGGGCCATTCTCTGGAAACACCATATATTTT	CASSQDQGPFSGNTIYF
.	TRBV6-1	TRBJ1-1	.	TGTGCCAGCAGTGAAGCTTGGGGGGGTTTGAACACTGAAGCTTTCTTT	CASSEAWGGLNTEAFF
.	TRBV28	TRBJ2-7	.	TGTGCCAGCACCGCGAGGGCCGTAGAGCAGTACTTC	CASTARAVEQYF
.	TRBV9	TRBJ2-7	.	TGTGCCAGCAGCCCTATTAGGCAGGGGACGACGACTTCCTACGAGCAGTACTTC	CASSPIRQGTTTSYEQYF
TRBD1	TRBV7-9	TRBJ1-3	.	TGTGCCAGCAGCTTACAGGGGGCAAGTTCTGGAAACACCATATATTTT	CASSLQGASSGNTIYF
.	TRBV4-3	TRBJ2-3	.	TGCGCCAGCAGCCAAGATCCCGTCCCTATCCTAGCGAGCACAGATACGCAGTATTTT	CASSQDPVPILASTDTQYF
TRBD1	TRBV5-1	TRBJ2-7	.	TGCGCCAGCAGCTTTGGGGGACAGGGGAGGCACGAGCAGTACTTC	CASSFGGQGRHEQYF
TRBD1	TRBV4-3	TRBJ1-1	.	TGCGCCAGCAGCCAAGATCCCTCCCGGGACAGGGGCCCTGAAGCTTTCTTT	CASSQDPSRDRGPEAFF
.	TRBV13	TRBJ2-5	.	TGTGCCAGCAGCTGCCGATTAGGGGTGGCGGAGACCCAGTACTTC	CASSCRLGVAETQYF
TRBD1	TRBV6-5	TRBJ1-2	.	TGTGCCAGCAGACCACCTTATACAGGGGGCCGCGGCTACACCTTC	CASRPPYTGGRGYTF
.	TRBV27	TRBJ2-7	few	TGTGCCAGCAGTTTAGATTGGCGGGGAAAGCAGTACTTC	CASSLDWRGKQYF
TRBD1	TRBV7-9	TRBJ1-2	.	TGTGCCAGCAGCCCCGACAGGGGTAGATATGGCTACACCTTC	CASSPDRGRYGYTF
.	TRBV6-5	TRBJ1-1	.	TGTGCCAGCAGCCATCCCTTTCGACAGGCTGAAGCTTTCTTT	CASSHPFRQAEAFF
.	TRBV18	TRBJ1-5	once	TGTGCCAGCTCACCGACAGTGTTGGGGAGCAATCAGCCCCAGCATTTT	CASSPTVLGSNQPQHF
.	TRBV4-3	TRBJ1-2	.	TGCGCCAGCAGCCCGGAGGAGGGTCCCTATGGCTACACCTTC	CASSPEEGPYGYTF
.	TRBV18	TRBJ2-1	.	TGTGCCAGCTCACCCTCAGGGGGGCCAAATGAGCAGTTCTTC	CASSPSGGPNEQFF
TRBD1	TRBV9	TRBJ1-1	.	TGTGCCAGCAGCGTAGTTCGACAGTTTCCGGGACAGGGACCCTTGGGCACTGAAGCTTTCTTT	CASSVVRQFPGQGPLGTEAFF
.	TRBV5-1	TRBJ2-5	.	TGCGCCAGCAGCTTGGCCGTAGTACCAGAGACCCAGTACTTC	CASSLAVVPETQYF
.	TRBV6-1	TRBJ1-4	.	TGTGCCAGCAGTGAAGGACACGGGGAGGGAGAAAAACTGTTTTTT	CASSEGHGEGEKLFF
.	TRBV2	TRBJ1-1	few	TGTGCCAGCAGGGGGGGGCGGAAGAACACTGAAGCTTTCTTT	CASRGGRKNTEAFF
.	TRBV28	TRBJ1-4	.	TGTGCCAGCAGCACCCTCGGGGGGGGAAAACTGTTTTTT	CASSTLGGGKLFF
.	TRBV28	TRBJ2-3	.	TGTGCCAGCAGGGCACAGGGTTTGCGCACAGATACGCAGTATTTT	CASRAQGLRTDTQYF
TRBD1	TRBV4-3	TRBJ1-2	.	TGCGCCAGCAGCCCTGGGACAGGGGGAGGCTATGGCTACACCTTC	CASSPGTGGGYGYTF
TRBD2	TRBV4-1	TRBJ2-3	.	TGCGCCAGCAGCCAAGGGAAGACTAGCGGGGGGGCACCAGATACGCAGTATTTT	CASSQGKTSGGAPDTQYF
TRBD2	TRBV25-1	TRBJ2-1	.	TGTGCCAGCAGTGTGGCCCGCGGGGGGCCATACAATGAGCAGTTCTTC	CASSVARGGPYNEQFF
.	TRBV10-1	TRBJ2-3	.	TGCGCCAGCAGGGCAGGGGATTTCGCAGATACGCAGTATTTT	CASRAGDFADTQYF
.	TRBV7-9	TRBJ1-2	few	TGTGCCAGCAGCATCAGAGGTAAACAGGCCAGGGATGGCTACACCTTC	CASSIRGKQARDGYTF
.	TRBV7-3	TRBJ1-1	.	TGTGCCAGCAGCTCCCAAGCTGTTCCTCCCGGGACATCCTTCAGAAACACTGAAGCTTTCTTT	CASSSQAVPPGTSFRNTEAFF